A selection of T cell receptor beta chains follows, all from one sample in a study of STAT5B mutations in CD4+ large granular lymphocyte leukemia. Generated by immunoSEQ multiplex PCR, the TCRdb table keeps only in-frame clones and is missing some. The sample holds more than 30,000 clones, approximately 88% seen once. Sequenced: CD4+ T cells from blood buffy coats. The receptors originated from a human donor in good health. The CDR3 runs from the conserved cysteine through the conserved F or W. A D gene is named only where the DNA matches it firmly. The size field is filled for only some rows; it gives once, few, many or a size class.

>TRBJ2-3|TRBV5-5|.|TRBD2
TGTGCCAGCAGCAGCAGAGCGGGAGAGAGCACAGATACGCAGTATTTT
CASSSRAGESTDTQYF
>TRBJ2-2|TRBV5-1|.|.
TGCGCCAGCAGCTTGGGGGAAGGCGGGGAGCTGTTTTTT
CASSLGEGGELFF
>TRBJ2-7|TRBV5-5|.|TRBD1
TGTGCCAGCAGCCAAGGGACAGGCCTTTTGTACGAGCAGTACTTC
CASSQGTGLLYEQYF
>TRBJ1-2|TRBV28|few|.
TGTGCCAGCAGAAAGACCTCCATCTATGGCTACACCTTC
CASRKTSIYGYTF
>TRBJ1-3|TRBV11-3|.|.
TGTGCCACCTCCTCGGACGCGAGCTCTGGAAACACCATATATTTT
CATSSDASSGNTIYF
>TRBJ2-7|TRBV27|once|TRBD2
TGTGCCAGCATCTTACCGGGACTGGGAGGGGAGCAGTACTTC
CASILPGLGGEQYF
>TRBJ1-1|TRBV6-1|once|.
TGTGCCAGCAGTGCCTCAGGGAACACTGAAGCTTTCTTT
CASSASGNTEAFF
>TRBJ2-1|TRBV20-1|once|.
TGCAGTGCCAGCTCCGATCTCGAGCAGTTCTTC
CSASSDLEQFF
>TRBJ1-1|TRBV18|.|.
TGTGCCAGCTCACCACTCGGGGTACTATGGGGTTCGAACACTGAAGCTTTCTTT
CASSPLGVLWGSNTEAFF
>TRBJ1-1|TRBV6-5|.|TRBD1
TGTGCCAGCAGTTACCCCCCCGGACAGGGTAACACTGAAGCTTTCTTT
CASSYPPGQGNTEAFF
>TRBJ1-2|TRBV27|.|.
TGTGCCAGCAGTTTATCGAGAAGAGCCTATGGCTACACCTTC
CASSLSRRAYGYTF
>TRBJ2-2|TRBV28|few|TRBD2
TGTGCCAGCAGTCCCCTAGCGGGAAGGACCGGGGAGCTGTTTTTT
CASSPLAGRTGELFF
>TRBJ1-2|TRBV6-5|.|TRBD1
TGTGCCAGCAGACGACAGGGGCTTGGCTACACCTTC
CASRRQGLGYTF
>TRBJ2-7|TRBV4-1|.|TRBD1
TGCGCCAGCAGCCCCTGGGTACAGGACAGGGGCTACGAGCAGTACTTC
CASSPWVQDRGYEQYF
>TRBJ1-2|TRBV7-9|.|TRBD1
TGTGCCAGCAGCTTAGGACAGGGGTTGAACTATGGCTACACCTTC
CASSLGQGLNYGYTF
>TRBJ2-3|TRBV7-2|.|TRBD1
TGTGCCAGCAGCTTAAGGGGGCGAGGGACAGATACGCAGTATTTT
CASSLRGRGTDTQYF
>TRBJ2-5|TRBV5-4|.|.
TGTGCCAGCAGCTTGGCCGAGACCCAGTACTTC
CASSLAETQYF
>TRBJ2-7|TRBV10-3|.|TRBD2
TGTGCCATCAGTGAGTCACCAGCGGGAGGTAGCAGTAACGAGCAGTACTTC
CAISESPAGGSSNEQYF
>TRBJ2-7|TRBV6-1|.|TRBD1
TGTGCCAGCAGCCTCACAGGGGGCGCTTTAGGCGAGCAGTACTTC
CASSLTGGALGEQYF
>TRBJ2-2|TRBV5-1|.|.
TGCGCCAGCAGCCTCAGGGTTGGGCCGAACACCGGGGAGCTGTTTTTT
CASSLRVGPNTGELFF
>TRBJ2-7|TRBV6-6|.|TRBD2
TGTGCCAGCAGTTACGTCATAGCGGGAGTTTACGAGCAGTACTTC
CASSYVIAGVYEQYF
>TRBJ2-1|TRBV28|.|TRBD1
TGTGCCAGCAGTTTTCCGGGACAGGGAAATGAGCAGTTCTTC
CASSFPGQGNEQFF
>TRBJ1-5|TRBV28|.|.
TGTGCCAGCAGTTTTCGGGATTATAGCAATCAGCCCCAGCATTTT
CASSFRDYSNQPQHF
>TRBJ2-3|TRBV7-9|.|.
TGTGCCAGCAGCTCCTCGCTGGGGTCAGATACGCAGTATTTT
CASSSSLGSDTQYF
>TRBJ2-1|TRBV15|.|TRBD2
TGTGCCACCAGCAGAGCTCAAGCGGGAGTCTACAATGAGCAGTTCTTC
CATSRAQAGVYNEQFF
>TRBJ2-5|TRBV11-3|.|TRBD1
TGTGCCAGCAGCTCCTACCGGGACAGGGATGGAGAGACCCAGTACTTC
CASSSYRDRDGETQYF
>TRBJ1-2|TRBV28|.|.
TGTGCCAGCAGTCGGGGGGGAGGCGGCTACACCTTC
CASSRGGGGYTF
>TRBJ2-2|TRBV11-2|.|TRBD1
TGTGCCAGCAGCACCCTCGCTACAGGGGGCACCGGGGAGCTGTTTTTT
CASSTLATGGTGELFF
>TRBJ2-2|TRBV10-2|.|TRBD1
TGCGCCAGCAGTGAACCCCCTACCGTAGGCAGGGGGCTGAACACCGGGGAGCTGTTTTTT
CASSEPPTVGRGLNTGELFF
>TRBJ2-2|TRBV6-1|.|.
TGTGCCAGCAGTGACTTTAGGTCGGCTAACACCGGGGAGCTGTTTTTT
CASSDFRSANTGELFF
>TRBJ2-5|TRBV7-6|.|TRBD2
TGTGCCAGCAGATCGGGGGGAAGGTCGAGGGGTTTGTTGGAGACCCAGTACTTC
CASRSGGRSRGLLETQYF
>TRBJ2-4|TRBV11-1|.|.
TGTGCCAGCAGTCTCAGGGGTGACATTCAGTACTTC
CASSLRGDIQYF
>TRBJ2-7|TRBV6-1|.|.
TGTGCCAGCAGGGGGTCAGGGGGGTACGAGCAGTACTTC
CASRGSGGYEQYF
>TRBJ2-3|TRBV5-1|.|.
TGCGCCAGCAGCTTGGGGGCGTTTGGCACAGATACGCAGTATTTT
CASSLGAFGTDTQYF
>TRBJ2-4|TRBV21-1|.|.
TGTGCCAGCAGCAAAAGGGGGGGTTACAGGGGTCTAGCCAAAAACATTCAGTACTTC
CASSKRGGYRGLAKNIQYF
>TRBJ2-7|TRBV5-6|.|TRBD1
TGTGCCAGCAGCTGGGGGACAGGTAGCTCCTACGAGCAGTACTTC
CASSWGTGSSYEQYF
>TRBJ2-2|TRBV7-8|once|TRBD2
TGTGCCAGCAGCTTATCTAGCGGGCACGCCGGGGAGCTGTTTTTT
CASSLSSGHAGELFF
>TRBJ1-2|TRBV28|.|.
TGTGCCAGCGCCTGGCAGGATGGCTACACCTTC
CASAWQDGYTF
>TRBJ2-2|TRBV11-2|.|.
TGTGCCAGCAACTTGGCGGGTAACACCGGGGAGCTGTTTTTT
CASNLAGNTGELFF
>TRBJ2-7|TRBV19|.|.
TGTGCCAGTAGTACAGGGAACGAGCAGTACTTC
CASSTGNEQYF
>TRBJ2-3|TRBV28|.|TRBD2
TGTGCCAGCAGTCCGCGGACTAGCGTTAGCACAGATACGCAGTATTTT
CASSPRTSVSTDTQYF
>TRBJ2-3|TRBV11-3|once|.
TGTGCCAGCAGCTTAGGTGGCACCACAGATACGCAGTATTTT
CASSLGGTTDTQYF